This T cell receptor (beta chain) was identified in a study of vaccination effects on CD4 cells after COVID-19. Findings and caveats of the study: Few convalescent patients and no early post-infection timepoints were included in the study.

Culture proceeded for 9 to 11 days, and CD4+ T cells were then isolated. The cohort was immunized with two doses of either the BNT162b2 or mRNA-1273 vaccine. The study found no prior SARS-CoV-2 infection in the vaccine recipients, who tested negative for nucleocapsid antibodies. In the cultures, half the medium was exchanged for IL-2 medium on days 3 and 7. In the case of this clone: Its target is not known.

Sequencing was performed with immunoSEQ multiplex PCR; in TCRdb, only in-frame clones are kept and a portion is missing. Counted here are about 57,000 clones, 78% occurring once; the ten biggest clones make up about 4.5%. The CDR3 spans 18 residues. The J segment lost 2 bases and the V segment lost 1 base, leaving 11 bases of the junction unmatched. Germline V gene lookup returns CDR1 MDHEN and CDR2 SYDVKM. The sequencing used CD4+ T cells from PBMCs cultured without peptide, collected after COVID-19 vaccination. The TCR comes from a human donor who received a COVID-19 vaccine. The chain employs TRBV28 and TRBJ2-7, with TRBD1 identical over 10 bases. CDR3 sequence: CASSLYWDRGRITYEQYF. CDR3 bases: TGTGCCAGCAGTTTATATTGGGACAGGGGCCGGATAACCTACGAGCAGTACTTC.